Described below is a single TCR beta chain sequence and its context. Its matching antigen is unknown. The V end was cut by 3 bases, the J end by 6 bases, with 24 bases between. Germline CDR1 and CDR2: LGHNT and FRNRAP. The CDR3 is 17 amino acids. The data originate from a study of CD4 T cells in relation to SARS-CoV-2 and coronaviruses. Assay: immunoSEQ multiplex PCR; the TCRdb copy retains only in-frame clones and omits some. The table has 10,000 or so clones, about nine tenths seen once. Study-wide results and caveats: Crossreactivity was assessed only for spike protein, not other viral proteins.

The sequenced material came from naive CD4+ T cells from PBMCs. Subset noted: naive CD4+ T cells isolated by negative enrichment. This chain uses TRBV12-5 with TRBJ2-7; a possible D gene is TRBD1 (6 bases). The TCR originated in an adult with COVID-19. CDR3: CASGLEDRRSPYSEQYF. DNA for the CDR3: TGTGCTAGTGGTTTAGAAGACAGGAGGTCCCCCTATTCCGAGCAGTACTTC.